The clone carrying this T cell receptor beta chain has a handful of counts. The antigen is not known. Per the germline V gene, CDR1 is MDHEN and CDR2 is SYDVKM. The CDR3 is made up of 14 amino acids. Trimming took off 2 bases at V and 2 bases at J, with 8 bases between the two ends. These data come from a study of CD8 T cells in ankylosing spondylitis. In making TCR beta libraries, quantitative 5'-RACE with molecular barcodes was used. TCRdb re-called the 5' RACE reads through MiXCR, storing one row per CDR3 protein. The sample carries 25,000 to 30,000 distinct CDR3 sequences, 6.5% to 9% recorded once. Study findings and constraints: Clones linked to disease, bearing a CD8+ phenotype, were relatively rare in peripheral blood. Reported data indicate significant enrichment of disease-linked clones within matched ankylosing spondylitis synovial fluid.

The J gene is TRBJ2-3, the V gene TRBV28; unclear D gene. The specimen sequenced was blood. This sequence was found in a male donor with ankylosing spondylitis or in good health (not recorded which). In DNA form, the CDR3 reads TGTGCCAGCAGTTTAGGGCAGATCACAGATACGCAGTATTTT. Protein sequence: CASSLGQITDTQYF.